The T cell receptor (beta chain) described here comes from a study of T cell repertoires in cytomegalovirus infection. In regard to this clonotype: Its specificity is unknown.

The V end was cut by 0 bases, the J end by 3 bases, with 17 bases between. Germline V gives CDR1 MNHNS, CDR2 SASEGT. There are 17 residues in the CDR3. TCRdb re-derived calls from the reads in MiXCR, one entry per CDR3 protein. The data contain about 890,000 distinct CDR3 sequences, around 32% of them singletons. The sequencing used cultured CD8+ T cells from PBMCs, collected from culture after CMV antigen stimulation. The chain recombines TRBV6-1 with TRBJ1-2; D gene unclear. This TCR came from a human donor in good health (CMV status not recorded). Some clones in this sample may be carry-over from other donors' samples. CDR3 amino acids: CASSEAIVRRSYYGYTF. The CDR3 nucleotides read TGTGCCAGCAGTGAAGCGATAGTTAGAAGGAGTTACTATGGCTACACCTTC.